These 10 T cell receptor beta chains share one sample of origin, sequenced in a study of naive and memory T cell subsets (dated by TCRdb to between 2016 and 2019). Libraries came from 5' RACE. Sequencing took place on an Illumina MiSeq. The ligated cDNA was amplified in four rounds of PCR with nested alpha and beta constant region primers together with the SP2 primer. The raw public reads went through TCRdb reprocessing: fastp at Q25, MiXCR clone calling, in-frame beta chains kept. Every entry covers one CDR3 protein and lists the most common genes and DNA from its rows. Across this sample there are over 45,000 distinct CDR3 sequences, with under 10% seen only once. The top ten hold almost 10% of the sample. Using 3' ligation of a UMI-containing oligonucleotide to TCR cDNA, the study laid out a robust and sensitive protocol to amplify, sequence and analyze TCRs. Source of these receptors: a female donor in good health.

This clonotype was observed many times. This chain connects TRBV29-1 to TRBJ2-5, with 7 bases that match TRBD1. This CDR3 spans 12 amino acids. The germline V gene encodes CDR1 SQVTM and CDR2 ANQGSEA. The V segment lost 6 bases and the J segment 10 bases; nucleotides outside the gene matches: 11. The chain's CDR3 is CSVASRTGHQYF. CDR3 nucleotides: TGCAGCGTGGCTAGTCGGACAGGTCACCAGTACTTC.

This clonotype was found a few times. The chain carries TRBV6-1 and TRBJ2-2; D is perhaps TRBD1 (5 bases). Germline V CDR1 and CDR2: MNHNS, SASEGT. This CDR3 region has 13 residues. Trimming cost V 7 bases and J 6 bases, with 12 bases left between them. This chain's CDR3 is CASTDSSAGELFF. The CDR3 DNA reads as TGTGCCAGCACAGACAGTAGTGCCGGGGAGCTGTTTTTT.

This chain uses TRBV6-5 with TRBJ2-7; D possibly corresponds to TRBD1 (6 bases). Germline-derived CDR1 and CDR2 are MNHEY and SVGAGI. The V and J ends lost 0 bases and 2 bases respectively, with 14 bases between them. The CDR3 is 16 residues long. The CDR3 here is CASSYSTRWGPYEQYF. The CDR3, as DNA: TGTGCCAGCAGTTACTCTACTAGGTGGGGGCCCTACGAGCAGTACTTC.

This clonotype was counted ten times or more. The chain recombines TRBV7-9 with TRBJ1-6, with D perhaps matching TRBD1 (5 bases). Trimming left V 0 bases short and J 9 bases short, with 9 bases between. The germline V gene encodes CDR1 SEHNR and CDR2 FQNEAQ (reference sequence). The CDR3 is 14 amino acids. CDR3 residues: CASSLAPDSSPLHF. For the CDR3, the DNA is TGTGCCAGCAGCTTAGCTCCCGACAGTTCACCCCTCCACTTT.

This rearrangement joins TRBV19 to TRBJ1-2, with D perhaps TRBD1 (5 bases). CDR3 size: 14 residues. CDR1 is LNHDA, CDR2 SQIVND, per germline (reference sequence). Trimming cost V 4 bases and J 2 bases, with 11 bases left between them. The CDR3 region has the DNA TGTGCCAGTAGTAGGGGCTCAATCAACTATGGCTACACCTTC. Protein: CASSRGSINYGYTF.

This clonotype was counted many times. The chain carries TRBV6-2 or TRBV6-3 and TRBJ1-4; D gene ambiguous. The V end was cut by 10 bases, the J end by 6 bases, with 15 bases between. The germline gives CDR1 MNHEY, CDR2 SVGEGT. The CDR3 spans 13 residues. DNA of the CDR3: TGTGCCACCACCCTCCGGACTGATGAAAAACTGTTTTTT. Protein sequence: CATTLRTDEKLFF.

This clonotype has at least ten counts. This chain joins TRBV9 and TRBJ2-3, with 11 bases fitting TRBD1. The germline CDR1 and CDR2 sequences are SGDLS and YYNGEE. The CDR3 sequence is 15 residues long. Trimming took 0 bases from V and 5 from J; bases not matched to a gene: 2. The CDR3 protein is CASSVAGTGGDTQYF. The CDR3 DNA reads TGTGCCAGCAGCGTAGCCGGGACAGGGGGAGATACGCAGTATTTT.

The chain is built from TRBV4-2 and TRBJ1-1, with D perhaps matching TRBD1 (5 bases). Germline values: CDR1 LGHNA, CDR2 YNFKEQ. This CDR3 contains 14 residues. Trimming left V 4 bases short and J 5 bases short, with 14 bases between. CDR3 DNA sequence: TGTGCCAGCAGCCGAGGGGCAGGGATGACTGAAGCTTTCTTT. Its protein product is CASSRGAGMTEAFF.

This rearrangement joins TRBV6-2 or TRBV6-3 to TRBJ2-1, with 7 bases fitting TRBD1. Unmatched junction bases numbered 11, after V lost 4 bases and J lost 5 bases. Germline V gene sequence: CDR1 MNHEY, CDR2 SVGEGT. The CDR3 runs to 16 residues. This CDR3 reads CASSWGTGTANNEQFF. In DNA form, the CDR3 reads TGTGCCAGCAGTTGGGGAACCGGGACAGCCAACAATGAGCAGTTCTTC.

This clonotype showed up many times. V usage is TRBV7-2 and J usage is TRBJ2-1; D possibly corresponds to TRBD1 (5 bases). The V gene's germline CDR1 is SGHTA and CDR2 FQGNSA. This CDR3 region has 15 residues. Trimming shortened V by 2 bases and J by 8 bases, and 16 bases separated the two germline ends. CDR3 sequence: CASSLSRFLGDEQFF. CDR3 nucleotides: TGTGCCAGCAGCTTATCCAGGTTTTTAGGGGATGAGCAGTTCTTC.